What follows are 13 T cell receptor beta chains derived from one specimen sequenced in a study of graft-versus-host responses after intestinal transplantation. No antigen has been assigned to these receptors. The table came from immunoSEQ multiplex PCR; TCRdb's copy has only in-frame clones and leaves some out. The sample yields around 70,000 clones, roughly nine tenths seen once. The sequencing used unstimulated CD8+ T cells sorted from spleen or lymph node cells, collected before intestinal transplant. The receptors come from a human donor who received an intestinal transplant.

The V call is TRBV7-9, the J call TRBJ2-7; 11 bases agree with TRBD1. CDR1 SEHNR and CDR2 FQNEAQ come from the germline V gene (reference sequence). After removal of 3 bases from V and 0 bases from J, the junction contained 4 bases not matched to a gene. The CDR3 covers 16 residues. The DNA of the CDR3 is TGTGCCAGCAGCTTGACCGGGACAGGGGGCTCCTACGAGCAGTACTTC. Protein: CASSLTGTGGSYEQYF.

This clone came up once. The chain joins TRBV19 to TRBJ1-5; D unclear. The CDR3 covers 12 residues. Trimming cost V 5 bases and J 0 bases, with 2 bases left between them. Germline loops: CDR1 LNHDA, CDR2 SQIVND (reference sequence). In DNA, the CDR3 is TGTGCCAGTAGTTATAGCAATCAGCCCCAGCATTTT. It codes for CASSYSNQPQHF.

The chain carries TRBV14 and TRBJ2-1; D might be TRBD2 (6 bases). V lost 4 bases and J lost 2, with 15 bases in between. Germline loops: CDR1 SGHDN, CDR2 FVKESK. The CDR3 is 16 residues long. The CDR3 nucleotides are TGTGCCAGCAGCCCCGAACTTCGGGAGACCTACAATGAGCAGTTCTTC. It yields the protein CASSPELRETYNEQFF.

This rearrangement joins TRBV6-6 to TRBJ1-2, with 8 nucleotides matching TRBD1. This CDR3 spans 14 amino acids. CDR1 and CDR2 from the germline V gene are MNHNY and SVGAGI (reference sequence). The V segment lost 6 bases and the J segment 6 bases; nucleotides outside the gene matches: 9. This chain's CDR3 is CASSRDRGLDGYTF. For the CDR3, the DNA is TGTGCCAGCAGCCGCGACAGGGGCCTGGATGGCTACACCTTC.

The J gene is TRBJ2-2, the V gene TRBV27; D ambiguous. V was clipped by 5 bases and J by 7 bases, with 17 bases between them. The CDR3 contains 15 residues. CDR1 MNHEY and CDR2 SMNVEV come from the germline V gene (reference sequence). The CDR3 reads CASSVRSPLLGELFF. For the CDR3, the DNA is TGTGCCAGCAGTGTCAGGTCCCCTCTTCTCGGGGAGCTGTTTTTT.

The J gene is TRBJ2-1, the V gene TRBV7-9, with 9 bases aligning to TRBD2. There are 15 residues in the CDR3. V gave up 5 bases and J gave up 5 bases; unmatched junction bases: 7. Per the germline V gene, CDR1 is SEHNR and CDR2 is FQNEAQ (reference sequence). The CDR3 protein is CASSPLAGTDNEQFF. CDR3 sequence (DNA): TGTGCCAGCAGCCCTCTAGCGGGGACTGACAATGAGCAGTTCTTC.

DNA of the CDR3: TGTGCCATCTGGTCCGATACCCCGGGCACTGAAGCTTTCTTT. Encoded protein: CAIWSDTPGTEAFF. V gene TRBV19 combines with J gene TRBJ1-1; D is undetermined. V lost 10 bases, J lost 4 bases, and 19 bases lay in between. The CDR3 consists of 14 residues. CDR1 and CDR2 from the germline V gene are LNHDA and SQIVND (reference sequence).

This sequence joins TRBV13 and TRBJ2-7; D may be TRBD1 (6 bases). V dropped 4 bases and J dropped 5 bases, with 15 bases sitting between them. Germline V lookup: CDR1 PRHDT, CDR2 FYEKMQ (reference sequence). The CDR3 covers 14 residues. CDR3 amino acids: CASSSSGVLDEQYF. In nucleotides, the CDR3 is TGTGCCAGCAGCTCATCAGGGGTTCTGGACGAGCAGTACTTC.

This CDR3 reads CASSHSFLAGGYNEQFF. The CDR3 region has the DNA TGTGCCAGCAGCCACTCCTTCCTAGCGGGGGGCTACAATGAGCAGTTCTTC. The rearrangement uses TRBV28 and TRBJ2-1, with TRBD2 identical over 11 bases. The ends lost 6 bases at V and 3 bases at J; junction bases unmatched: 10. The CDR3 contains 17 residues. From germline, CDR1 is MDHEN and CDR2 SYDVKM.

The chain couples TRBV4-1 to TRBJ2-7; a weak D match, TRBD2 (5 bases). The CDR3 extends over 15 amino acids. CDR1 is MGHRA, CDR2 YSYEKL, per germline. Trimming removed 0 bases from V and 8 bases from J, with 17 bases in between. CDR3 DNA sequence: TGCGCCAGCAGCCAAGACCCGGAGGACGCTACGAAGCAGTACTTC. Encoded protein: CASSQDPEDATKQYF.

The V call is TRBV11-2, the J call TRBJ2-7; 12 bases match TRBD2. The CDR3 contains 15 residues. Germline CDR1 SGHAT, CDR2 FQNNGV. J lost 6 bases, V lost 2 bases, and 5 bases had no gene match. The CDR3 is CASSLSGLAGSEQYF. DNA for the CDR3: TGTGCCAGCAGCTTATCTGGACTAGCGGGGAGCGAGCAGTACTTC. The complete variable domain, with remaining parts taken from reference TRBV11-2 and TRBJ2-7, reads EAGVAQSPRYKIIEKRQSVAFWCNPISGHATLYWYQQILGQGPKLLIQFQNNGVVDDSQLPKDRFSAERLKGVDSTLKIQPAKLEDSAVYLCASSLSGLAGSEQYFGPGTRLTVT.

The chain is built from TRBV10-2 and TRBJ2-1; 7 bases align to TRBD1. This CDR3 has 12 residues. Losses at the gene ends were 6 bases for V and 7 bases for J; bases not matched to a gene: 3. The germline V gene encodes CDR1 WSHSY and CDR2 SAAADI. CDR3 DNA: TGCGCCAGCAGAGGACAGGTTAATGAGCAGTTCTTC. It encodes CASRGQVNEQFF.

The chain is built from TRBV5-8 and TRBJ2-4; tentative D call: TRBD2 (6 bases). The CDR3 contains 15 residues. V was pared by 9 bases and J by 0 bases, with 16 bases between. Germline lookup yields CDR1 SGHTS and CDR2 YDEGEE. The DNA for the CDR3 is TGTGCCAACCAAATGGGGGAGGTAGCCAAAAACATTCAGTACTTC. The encoded protein is CANQMGEVAKNIQYF. The whole variable domain, filled in from reference TRBV5-8 and TRBJ2-4, reads EAGVTQSPTHLIKTRGQQATLRCSPISGHTSVYWYQQALGLGLQFLLWYDEGEERNRGNFPPRFSGRQFPNYSSELNVNALELEDSALYLCANQMGEVAKNIQYFGAGTRLSVL.